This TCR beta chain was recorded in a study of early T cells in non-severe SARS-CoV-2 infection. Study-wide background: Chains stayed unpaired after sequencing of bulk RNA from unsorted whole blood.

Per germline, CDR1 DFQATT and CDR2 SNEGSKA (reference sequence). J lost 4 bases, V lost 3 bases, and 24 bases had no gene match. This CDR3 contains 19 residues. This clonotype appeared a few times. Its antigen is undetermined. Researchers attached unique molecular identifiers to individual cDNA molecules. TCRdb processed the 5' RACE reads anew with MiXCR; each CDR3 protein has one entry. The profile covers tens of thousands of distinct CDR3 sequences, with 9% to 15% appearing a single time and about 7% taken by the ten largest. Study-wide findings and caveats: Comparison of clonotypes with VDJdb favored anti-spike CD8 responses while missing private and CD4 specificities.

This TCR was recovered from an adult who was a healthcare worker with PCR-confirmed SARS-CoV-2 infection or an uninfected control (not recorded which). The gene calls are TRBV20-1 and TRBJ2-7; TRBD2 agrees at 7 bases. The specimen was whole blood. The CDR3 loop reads CSASPPLGSTQRGGYEQYF. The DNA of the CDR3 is TGCAGTGCTAGCCCCCCTTTAGGGAGTACTCAGCGGGGAGGGTACGAGCAGTACTTC.